Detailed here is one TCR beta chain. The data originate from a study of Ad26.COV2.S vaccination and SARS-CoV-2 variants. Treatment described: 19 received Ad26.COV2.S at low or high dose, single or two shots; about 5 received placebo; per-sample allocation not given. The study sampled participants on day 63 after the first vaccine or placebo injection. Sequenced by immunoSEQ multiplex PCR; TCRdb stores in-frame clones only, minus some. This sample yields roughly 400,000 clones, of which about 90% are seen a single time; 4.3% belongs to the top ten. The CDR3 totals 15 residues. Trimming removed 6 bases from V and 3 bases from J, with 14 bases in between. Germline V gives CDR1 MNHNY, CDR2 SVGAGI (reference sequence).

The chain has TRBV6-6 and TRBJ1-4, with D unresolved. Sequences were derived from peripheral blood, sampled in a trial of Ad26.COV2.S vaccine versus placebo. The receptor was derived from a person between 18 and 59 years old who received the Ad26.COV2.S COVID-19 vaccine or a placebo. Here the CDR3 reads CASRARGPANEKLFF. The CDR3 region has the DNA TGTGCCAGCAGGGCCCGAGGGCCCGCTAATGAAAAACTGTTTTTT.